This T cell receptor beta chain was observed in a study of glioma-infiltrating T cells after dendritic cell vaccination. The table came from immunoSEQ multiplex PCR; TCRdb's copy has only in-frame clones and leaves some out. The sample consists of 9,500 to 13,000 clones, over 65% of them appearing once. Time point denoted: after dendritic cell vaccination, including at tumor progression/relapse. There are 14 residues in the CDR3. CDR1 and CDR2 from the germline V gene are SGDLS and YYNGEE. The V gene lost 4 bases and the J gene lost 5 bases, with 15 bases spanning the gap. The material sequenced was blood, taken after dendritic cell vaccination. The clonotype originates from a human donor with glioblastoma. The chain couples TRBV9 to TRBJ1-1; D may be TRBD1 (5 bases). CDR3: CASSLGGYKTEAFF. DNA for the CDR3: TGTGCCAGCAGCCTGGGGGGTTATAAGACTGAAGCTTTCTTT.